This paragraph covers one T cell receptor (beta chain) sequence. It lacks a known antigen. Base qualities are not recorded, but no much larger clone differs from it by a single base. CDR1 and CDR2 were assigned from the germline V gene as SGHRS and YFSETQ. V was cut back by 0 bases and J by 10 bases, leaving a gap of 8 bases between them. The CDR3 runs 13 residues from the cysteine to the phenylalanine. Only CDR3 DNA remains: 39 bases, in frame from the first base. TCR beta CDR3 regions were amplified from RNA transcripts. A first-round RT-PCR of the TCR CDR3 used the HTBI primer set with the Qiagen OneStep RT-PCR kit. Libraries were constructed in a second round of multiplex PCR, after which size selection and purification were carried out. Paired-end sequencing of the libraries was performed with 100 bp reads on an Illumina HiSeq2000. On the study's bioinformatics: SOAPnuke was used to process the raw data, with reads discarded if the reads contained adapters or uncalled bases, had a mean Phred below 15, or lacked an exact constant-primer or identifier match. High-quality paired reads were merged with COPE v1.2.5, and unique nucleotide sequences were defined as clonotypes. MiTCR v1.1 was used to align the clonotypes against IMGT TRBV, TRBD and TRBJ reference segments. Analysis was restricted to V-J combinations with a frequency above 0.0001, which covered roughly 99% of repertoires. A TCS score was defined as the ratio of F50 (clonal expansion) to E x V (chaos), with BLOSUM62-based TCRdist applied between CDR3 peptides within each V-J. Welch's t-statistics and random forest reduced around 550 V-J features to roughly 13, which were used in a naive Bayes classifier (R e1071). TCRdb reran the public reads through fastp at Q25 and MiXCR, keeping productive beta chains. Records with the same CDR3 protein are collapsed into one entry carrying the most frequent genes and DNA. The V and J calls were not made by the authors but by TCRdb's processing. Across this sample there are around 600,000 distinct CDR3 sequences, with roughly a sixth seen only once. The biggest ten clones account for less than 3.5% of the sample.

This sample was taken from a study of T cells in Graves' hyperthyroidism and ophthalmopathy (dated by TCRdb to about 2019). A note on the overall study: Peripheral blood was collected at initial diagnosis, before any treatment. A discovery cohort of about a hundred patients, 43 with Graves' ophthalmopathy and about 58 with stable Graves' hyperthyroidism, was used to find distinguishing TCR V-J signatures. Whether ophthalmopathy could be predicted prospectively was tested in an independent validation cohort made up of approximately 19 hyperthyroidism patients plus 17 patients who later progressed to ophthalmopathy. The 100 discovery patients were randomly divided into training and test sets at a 7:3 ratio. In about 6 Graves' hyperthyroidism patients, the study also compared T-cell repertoires from thyroid tissue with T-cell repertoires from blood. Following sampling, methimazole starting at 30 mg daily was given to hyperthyroidism patients, and high-dose intravenous methylprednisolone was given to ophthalmopathy patients. The paper describes TCR Vbeta CDR3 sequencing of 120 to 150 peripheral blood samples, made up of under 50 ophthalmopathy patients, roughly 72 hyperthyroidism patients and 17 progressor patients. What the work shows at the level of the full study, not this receptor alone: Sample size was not statistically predetermined, and blinding of investigators to group allocation was not performed. In validation, the model predicted progression to ophthalmopathy a median of 6.5 months before onset, with roughly 70% sensitivity and around 76% specificity. Most expanded thyroid clonotypes (frequency above 0.001) were also detected in blood, a finding suggesting that blood repertoires may reflect thyroid immune responses. In cross-validation, a model built on a 13 V-J signature told ophthalmopathy apart from stable hyperthyroidism with approximately 90% sensitivity and 81% to 82% specificity, and in testing the same model reached 80%/75%.

Ophthalmopathy patients had moderately to severely active disease, with a Clinical Activity Score of 3 or more, a NOSPECS grade of 4 or more, and a disease duration of less than 3 months. Patients with uncontrolled infections, other autoimmune diseases, pregnancy or lactation were excluded. Clinical symptoms, serum thyroxine and TRAb, thyroid ultrasound, and orbital computed tomography formed the basis for the diagnoses. Ficoll-Paque density gradient centrifugation was used to isolate PBMCs from about 10 ml of fresh peripheral blood. Total RNA was extracted with Trizol reagent, and quality was checked on an Agilent 2100 Bioanalyzer.

The sample comprised blood. The rearranged chain carries TRBV5-1 and TRBJ1-6; a confident D gene designation cannot be given. This TCR came from a woman between 35 and 50 years old with Graves' ophthalmopathy. The nucleotide sequence is given as TGCGCCAGCAGCTTGGCCGAGGAATCACCCCTCCACTTT. It is translated as CASSLAEESPLHF. Joined to the reference TRBV5-1 and TRBJ1-6 proteins, this CDR3 gives the full variable domain: KAGVTQTPRYLIKTRGQQVTLSCSPISGHRSVSWYQQTPGQGLQFLFEYFSETQRNKGNFPGRFSGRQFSNSRSEMNVSTLELGDSALYLCASSLAEESPLHFGNGTRLTVT.